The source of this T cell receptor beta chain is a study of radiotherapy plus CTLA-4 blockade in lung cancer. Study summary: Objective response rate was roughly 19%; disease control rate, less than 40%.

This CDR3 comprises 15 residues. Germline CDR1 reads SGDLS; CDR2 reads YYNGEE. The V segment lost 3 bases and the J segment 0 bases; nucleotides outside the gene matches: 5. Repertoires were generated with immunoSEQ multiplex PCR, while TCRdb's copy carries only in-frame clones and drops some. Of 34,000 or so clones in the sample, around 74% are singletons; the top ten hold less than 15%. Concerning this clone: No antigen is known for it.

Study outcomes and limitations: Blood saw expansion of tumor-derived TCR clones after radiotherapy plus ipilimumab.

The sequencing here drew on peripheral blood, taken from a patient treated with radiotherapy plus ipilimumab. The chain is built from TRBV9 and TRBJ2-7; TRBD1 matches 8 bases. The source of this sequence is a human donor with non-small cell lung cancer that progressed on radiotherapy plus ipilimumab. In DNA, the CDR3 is TGTGCCAGCAGCGCGGGACAGGCGTTCTCCTACGAGCAGTACTTC. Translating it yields CASSAGQAFSYEQYF. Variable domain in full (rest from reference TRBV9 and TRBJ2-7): DSGVTQTPKHLITATGQRVTLRCSPRSGDLSVYWYQQSLDQGLQFLIQYYNGEERAKGNILERFSAQQFPDLHSELNLSSLELGDSALYFCASSAGQAFSYEQYFGPGTRLTVT.